Listed here is a single TCR beta chain. Its antigen is not known. The data are from a study of blood T cells in healthy people across ages. The study's findings and limits: Both naive CD4+ cell counts and diversity were greater in long-lived donors than in aged donors. Older age coincided with a roughly linear decline in TCR beta diversity per million T cells. Percentage of naive T cells showed a strong correlation with TCR beta diversity.

Primed by a sample-barcoded 5' primer and a J-beta primer mix, a second PCR proceeded for 7 to 11 cycles. A template-switch adaptor that had 12 random nucleotides put a tag on each cDNA molecule. MiXCR was run by TCRdb on the 5' RACE reads, yielding one entry per CDR3 protein. The table includes over a million distinct CDR3 sequences, almost 60% detected once. This TCR came from a young man in good health. Sequenced sample: blood.

CDR3 amino acids: CASSLGTSSWNEQFF. The CDR3 DNA sequence: TGTGCCAGCAGCTTAGGCACTAGTTCTTGGAATGAGCAGTTCTTC. The chain recombines TRBV7-7 with TRBJ2-1, with TRBD2 as a possible D gene (5 bases). The CDR3 has 15 amino acids. Per germline, CDR1 SSHAT and CDR2 FNYEAQ (reference sequence). Trimming shortened V by 1 base and J by 7 bases, and 14 bases separated the two germline ends.